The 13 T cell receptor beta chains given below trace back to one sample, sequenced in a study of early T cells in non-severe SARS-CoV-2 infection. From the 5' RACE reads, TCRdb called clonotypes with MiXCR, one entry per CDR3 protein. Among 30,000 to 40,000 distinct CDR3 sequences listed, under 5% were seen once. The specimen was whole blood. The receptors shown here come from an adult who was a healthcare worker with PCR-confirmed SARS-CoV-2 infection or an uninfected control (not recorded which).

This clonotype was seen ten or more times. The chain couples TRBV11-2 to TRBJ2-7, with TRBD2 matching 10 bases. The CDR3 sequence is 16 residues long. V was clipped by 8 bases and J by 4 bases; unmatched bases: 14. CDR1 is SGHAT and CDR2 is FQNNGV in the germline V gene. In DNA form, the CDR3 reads TGTGCCAGCTCGTCACCCAGCGGGGGGGTCAGATACGAGCAGTACTTC. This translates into CASSSPSGGVRYEQYF.

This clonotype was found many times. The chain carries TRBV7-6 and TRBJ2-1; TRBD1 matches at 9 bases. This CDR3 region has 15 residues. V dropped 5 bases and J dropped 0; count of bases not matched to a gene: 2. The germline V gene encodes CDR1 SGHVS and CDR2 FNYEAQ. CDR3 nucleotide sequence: TGTGCCAGCAGCGTGGGACAGGGCTCCTACAATGAGCAGTTCTTC. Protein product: CASSVGQGSYNEQFF.

Here the CDR3 reads CASSLRTSGGHTDTQYF. CDR3 in DNA: TGTGCCAGCAGCTTAAGAACTAGCGGGGGGCACACAGATACGCAGTATTTT. The rearrangement uses TRBV11-2 and TRBJ2-3; 12 bases line up with TRBD2. With V trimmed by 2 bases and J by 2 bases, 5 bases remained unmatched. Germline CDR1 reads SGHAT; CDR2 reads FQNNGV. The CDR3 totals 17 residues.

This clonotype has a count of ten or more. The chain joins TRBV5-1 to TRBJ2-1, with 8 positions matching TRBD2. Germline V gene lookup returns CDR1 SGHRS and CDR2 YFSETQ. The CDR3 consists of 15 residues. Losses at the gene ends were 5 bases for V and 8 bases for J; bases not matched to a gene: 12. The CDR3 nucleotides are TGCGCCAGCAGAGGCATGGCGGGGGGCCAGGATGAGCAGTTCTTC. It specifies CASRGMAGGQDEQFF. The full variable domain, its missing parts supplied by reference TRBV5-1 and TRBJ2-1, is KAGVTQTPRYLIKTRGQQVTLSCSPISGHRSVSWYQQTPGQGLQFLFEYFSETQRNKGNFPGRFSGRQFSNSRSEMNVSTLELGDSALYLCASRGMAGGQDEQFFGPGTRLTVL.

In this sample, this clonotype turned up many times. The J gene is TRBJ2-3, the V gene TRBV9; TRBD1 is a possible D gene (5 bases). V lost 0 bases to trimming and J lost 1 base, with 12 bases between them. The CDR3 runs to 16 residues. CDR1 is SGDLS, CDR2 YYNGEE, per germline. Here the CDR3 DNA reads TGTGCCAGCAGCGTAGCCGTGACCAGGGGCACAGATACGCAGTATTTT. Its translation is CASSVAVTRGTDTQYF.

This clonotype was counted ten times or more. The DNA of the CDR3 is TGTGCCAGCAGAATCGACAGTCAGGAGACCCAGTACTTC. This codes for CASRIDSQETQYF. This chain links TRBV12-3 or TRBV12-4 with TRBJ2-5; maybe TRBD1 (5 bases). The CDR3 runs to 13 residues. Trimming took off 6 bases at V and 5 bases at J, with 13 bases between the two ends.

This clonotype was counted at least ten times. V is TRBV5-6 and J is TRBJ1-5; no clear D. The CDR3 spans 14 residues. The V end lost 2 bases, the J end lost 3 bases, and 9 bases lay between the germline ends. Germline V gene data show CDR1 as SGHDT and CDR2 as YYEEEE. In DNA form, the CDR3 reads TGTGCCAGCAGCTTCTCCGGGAACAATCAGCCCCAGCATTTT. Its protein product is CASSFSGNNQPQHF. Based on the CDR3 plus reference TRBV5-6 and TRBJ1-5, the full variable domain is DAGVTQSPTHLIKTRGQQVTLRCSPKSGHDTVSWYQQALGQGPQFIFQYYEEEERQRGNFPDRFSGHQFPNYSSELNVNALLLGDSALYLCASSFSGNNQPQHFGDGTRLSIL.

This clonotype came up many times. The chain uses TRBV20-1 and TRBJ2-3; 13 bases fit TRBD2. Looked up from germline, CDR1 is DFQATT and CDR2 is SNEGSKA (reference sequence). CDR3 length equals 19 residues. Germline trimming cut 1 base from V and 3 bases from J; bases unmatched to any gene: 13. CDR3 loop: CSARGGGLAGAFSTDTQYF. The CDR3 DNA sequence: TGCAGTGCTAGAGGAGGCGGACTAGCGGGGGCCTTTTCGACAGATACGCAGTATTTT.

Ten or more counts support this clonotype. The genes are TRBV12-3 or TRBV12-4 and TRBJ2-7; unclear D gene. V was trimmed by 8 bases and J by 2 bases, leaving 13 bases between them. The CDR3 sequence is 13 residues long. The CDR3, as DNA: TGTGCCAGCGGTAAGAGCTCTACCTACGAGCAGTACTTC. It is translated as CASGKSSTYEQYF.

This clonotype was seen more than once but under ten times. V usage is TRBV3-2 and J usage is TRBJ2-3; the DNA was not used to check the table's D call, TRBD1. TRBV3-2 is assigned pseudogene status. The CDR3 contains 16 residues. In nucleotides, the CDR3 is TGTGCCAGCAGCCTAAATCCAGCGGGGGCCACAGATACGCAGTATTTT. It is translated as CASSLNPAGATDTQYF.

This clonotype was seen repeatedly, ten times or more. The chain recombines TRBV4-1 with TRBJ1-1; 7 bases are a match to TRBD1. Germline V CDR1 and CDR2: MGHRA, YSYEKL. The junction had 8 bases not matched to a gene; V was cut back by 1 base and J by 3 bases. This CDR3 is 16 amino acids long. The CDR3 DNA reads TGCGCCAGCAGCCAAGGGCCGACAGGGAGGTACACTGAAGCTTTCTTT. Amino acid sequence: CASSQGPTGRYTEAFF.

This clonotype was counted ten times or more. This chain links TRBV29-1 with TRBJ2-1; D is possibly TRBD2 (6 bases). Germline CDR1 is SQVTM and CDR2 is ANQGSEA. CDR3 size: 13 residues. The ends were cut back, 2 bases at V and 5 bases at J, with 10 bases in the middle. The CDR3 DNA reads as TGCAGCGTTGAAATGGGAGGAGACAATGAGCAGTTCTTC. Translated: CSVEMGGDNEQFF.

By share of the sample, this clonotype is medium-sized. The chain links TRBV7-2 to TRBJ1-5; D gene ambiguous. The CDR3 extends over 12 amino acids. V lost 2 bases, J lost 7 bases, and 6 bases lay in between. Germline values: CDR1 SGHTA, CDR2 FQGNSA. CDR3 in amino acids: CASSLRRQPQHF. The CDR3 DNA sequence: TGTGCCAGCAGCTTACGGCGGCAGCCCCAGCATTTT.